The sequence of this T cell receptor (beta chain) was determined in a study of cytomegalovirus exposure and HLA in healthy donors. Broader study findings: Presence/absence analyses rested on an assumption that sequencing depth was roughly uniform across donors.

Details on this clone: The target antigen is unknown.

J was trimmed by 6 bases and V by 4 bases; bases with no gene match: 9. Germline V CDR1 and CDR2: WSHSY, SAAADI. This CDR3 spans 14 amino acids. Primers included in the PCR were 60 Vbeta and 13 Jbeta primers. Produced via immunoSEQ multiplex PCR; TCRdb's table is partial and in-frame only. The top ten clones hold 2.8% of a sample with approximately 140,000 clones, more than 60% of them seen once. Sequencing input: PBMCs. The TCR was taken from a male donor in good health and CMV-seronegative. V and J are TRBV10-2 and TRBJ2-7; 7 nucleotides agree with TRBD2. This CDR3 is CASSVSREFGEQYF. DNA of the CDR3: TGCGCCAGCAGTGTCTCGCGGGAGTTCGGCGAGCAGTACTTC.